The 6 T cell receptor beta chains in this list originate from one sample, sequenced in a study of blood T cell repertoires in COVID-19. Assay: immunoSEQ multiplex PCR; the TCRdb copy retains only in-frame clones and omits some. The table includes about 210,000 clones, under 90% detected once. The specimen was PBMCs or T cells enriched from blood (not recorded which). The receptors here all came from a woman in her fifties or sixties with acute COVID-19.

V is TRBV7-9 and J is TRBJ1-4; 7 positions agree with TRBD1. The junction had 2 bases not matched to a gene; V was cut back by 2 bases and J by 2 bases. The CDR3 sequence is 15 residues long. Germline-derived CDR1 and CDR2 are SEHNR and FQNEAQ (reference sequence). The CDR3 sequence is CASSLWDSTNEKLFF. In nucleotides, the CDR3 is TGTGCCAGCAGCTTATGGGACAGCACTAATGAAAAACTGTTTTTT.

The chain uses TRBV28 and TRBJ2-1; D not resolved. CDR1 MDHEN and CDR2 SYDVKM come from the germline V gene. The V gene lost 3 bases and the J gene lost 7 bases, with 7 bases spanning the gap. The CDR3 covers 12 residues. DNA of the CDR3: TGTGCCAGCAGTTTCTTTCGGAATGAGCAGTTCTTC. It codes for CASSFFRNEQFF. Full variable domain (missing parts from reference TRBV28 and TRBJ2-1): DVKVTQSSRYLVKRTGEKVFLECVQDMDHENMFWYRQDPGLGLRLIYFSYDVKMKEKGDIPEGYSVSREKKERFSLILESASTNQTSMYLCASSFFRNEQFFGPGTRLTVL.

The rearrangement joins TRBV5-1 to TRBJ2-3; tentative D call: TRBD2 (5 bases). This CDR3 is built from 16 residues. Germline CDR1 SGHRS, CDR2 YFSETQ. V was pared by 0 bases and J by 1 base, with 12 bases between. CDR3 in DNA: TGCGCCAGCAGCTTGGGCACAGCGGATCGCACAGATACGCAGTATTTT. Protein sequence: CASSLGTADRTDTQYF.

This sequence joins TRBV27 and TRBJ1-4; a weak D match, TRBD1 (6 bases). The ends were cut back, 5 bases at V and 2 bases at J, with 21 bases in the middle. This CDR3 is built from 18 residues. The germline CDR1 and CDR2 sequences are MNHEY and SMNVEV (reference sequence). This chain's CDR3 is CASSPTGGSRGTNEKLFF. The CDR3 DNA sequence: TGTGCCAGCAGTCCGACAGGAGGCTCACGAGGGACTAATGAAAAACTGTTTTTT.

This chain connects TRBV12-3 or TRBV12-4 to TRBJ2-1; D is unresolved. The V end was cut by 8 bases, the J end by 9 bases, with 17 bases between. This CDR3 is built from 13 residues. CDR3 coding DNA: TGTGCCAGCCAACATAACGTCGGCGGTGAGCAGTTCTTC. Its protein product is CASQHNVGGEQFF.

The V gene is TRBV4-1, the J gene TRBJ2-7; 9 bases align to TRBD1. This CDR3 region has 16 residues. Germline values: CDR1 MGHRA, CDR2 YSYEKL. The trim removed 6 bases at V and 7 bases at J, leaving 16 bases unmatched. The CDR3 DNA sequence: TGCGCCAGCAGTCTTGCCTCGAGGGACAGGGCTAGTGAGCAGTACTTC. Its protein product is CASSLASRDRASEQYF.